This record concerns one T cell receptor beta chain sequence. Sequencing was performed with immunoSEQ multiplex PCR; in TCRdb, only in-frame clones are kept and a portion is missing. The data contain approximately 110,000 clones, 80% to 90% of them singletons. This specimen comes from a study of blood T cell repertoires in COVID-19. Study-level background: Samples came from the United States, Italy and Spain, spanning acute and convalescent COVID-19. PBMCs, B-cell-depleted T cells, or T cells were the source of the cDNA or gDNA that made up the material.

This CDR3 contains 16 residues. Germline assignment: CDR1 LGHDT and CDR2 YNNKEL (reference sequence). The V segment lost 4 bases and the J segment 4 bases; nucleotides outside the gene matches: 10. The sample consisted of peripheral blood. This receptor was obtained from a woman older than 75 with acute or convalescent COVID-19. The V gene is TRBV3-1 (or the pseudogene TRBV3-2), the J gene TRBJ2-7; TRBD1 matches at 10 bases. The CDR3 DNA reads as TGTGCCAGCAGCCCGGCCGGACAGGGGGAGGTTTACGAGCAGTACTTC. Translated: CASSPAGQGEVYEQYF.